This is a list of T cell receptor beta chains from one sample in a study of blood T cells in healthy people across ages. TCRdb re-called the 5' RACE reads through MiXCR, storing one row per CDR3 protein. The table includes some 860,000 distinct CDR3 sequences, roughly three fifths detected once. What was sequenced was blood. The receptors stem from a middle-aged man in good health. The CDR3 runs from the conserved cysteine through the conserved F or W. Fields, in order: V gene, D gene, J gene, CDR3 protein. The D gene is left open where the match is weak.

TRBV3-1	TRBD1	TRBJ1-2	CASSQLRGTGENYGYTF
TRBV6-1	NA	TRBJ1-1	CASIGGGYTEAFF
TRBV28	TRBD2	TRBJ2-5	CASSLSTSGRGWYF
TRBV7-9	NA	TRBJ2-1	CASSLGRVGEQFF
TRBV27	TRBD1	TRBJ2-3	CASRQDRGGTDTQYF
TRBV28	NA	TRBJ2-7	CASSFPGFSYEQYF
TRBV5-1	NA	TRBJ2-5	CASSTLQLSQETQYF
TRBV11-2	TRBD1	TRBJ2-6	CASSSRDRDLSGANVLTF
TRBV24-1	NA	TRBJ2-5	CATSGWGPSLQETQYF
TRBV9	NA	TRBJ1-5	CASSEEGNSQYQPQHF
TRBV25-1	NA	TRBJ1-4	CASSPVGGEKLFF
TRBV7-2	NA	TRBJ2-5	CASSLWVGDPGSGTQYF
TRBV5-1	NA	TRBJ2-1	CASSLAALVEGSPYNEQFF
TRBV25-1	NA	TRBJ1-4	CASSELGGGKLFF
TRBV20-1	TRBD2	TRBJ2-1	CSAEFWLAGGSHSYNEQFF
TRBV20-1	TRBD1	TRBJ2-1	CSAPSGKGAYEQFF
TRBV7-9	NA	TRBJ1-1	CASRSPGAKNTEAFF
TRBV15	TRBD1	TRBJ1-5	CATSEGQINQPQHF
TRBV6-4	TRBD2	TRBJ2-7	CASSVSGASYEQYF
TRBV28	TRBD1	TRBJ1-4	CASSLTGGQGGGEKLFF
TRBV7-8	TRBD2	TRBJ2-3	CASSQDDRGRASNTQYF
TRBV6-5	NA	TRBJ2-7	CASSYLDGISYEQYF
TRBV20-1	TRBD2	TRBJ2-3	CSARVPGLATDTQYF
TRBV13	TRBD1	TRBJ2-5	CASSPTGPRTGQETQYF
TRBV4-1	NA	TRBJ1-6	CASSPIGSGSYNSPLHF
TRBV27	NA	TRBJ2-1	CASTRGGLTADEQFF
TRBV5-6	TRBD1	TRBJ2-3	CASSLGQGKIDTQYF
TRBV28	NA	TRBJ2-1	CASSLDRSKFF
TRBV4-1	TRBD1	TRBJ1-2	CASKDRGTSFLHYGYTF
TRBV12-3/TRBV12-4	TRBD2	NA	CASSLTSGYNEQYF
TRBV12-3/TRBV12-4	NA	TRBJ2-3	CASSRPGLQRGPTQYF
TRBV5-1	TRBD1	TRBJ1-1	CASGQGSGSTEAFF
TRBV12-3/TRBV12-4	NA	TRBJ1-2	CASGDGYTF
TRBV12-3/TRBV12-4	NA	TRBJ2-5	CASSLRQTEQYF
TRBV7-2	NA	NA	CASSLDTVAVNEQYF
TRBV9	TRBD1	TRBJ2-3	CASSVEGQGAGDTQYF
TRBV7-2	NA	TRBJ2-5	CASSLSPETQYF
TRBV20-1	TRBD2	TRBJ2-5	CSAPSGGEETQYF
TRBV20-1	NA	TRBJ2-1	CSARRLGPQLGEQFF
TRBV10-3	NA	TRBJ1-4	CAIRGATNEKLFF
TRBV29-1	NA	TRBJ2-1	CSVVGKASSYNEQFF
TRBV11-2	NA	TRBJ2-7	CASSFLTGGYEQYF
TRBV6-5	NA	TRBJ1-5	CASSNPSGQLALGYQPQHF
TRBV4-2	TRBD2	TRBJ2-5	CASSKIGTSGSGETQYF
TRBV5-1	NA	TRBJ2-3	CASSLGLGETDTQYF
TRBV10-3	TRBD2	TRBJ2-5	CAISGGLAGGSYAGQETQYF
TRBV20-1	NA	TRBJ2-1	CSASRTSKDEQFF
TRBV12-3/TRBV12-4	NA	TRBJ1-1	CASSSRAQLKAFF
TRBV6-5	NA	TRBJ2-7	CASRSEAGPNYEQYF
TRBV20-1	TRBD2	TRBJ2-7	CSATNPSSGRDYEQYF